These 14 T cell receptor beta chains came from one sample sequenced in a study of CD8 T cells in Susac syndrome. Reverse transcription of 0.5 to 1 ug RNA was performed with random hexamers. A single record per CDR3 protein comes from TCRdb applying MiXCR to the immunoSEQ multiplex PCR reads. Here the sample spans about 300,000 distinct CDR3 sequences, over 75% being singletons. Input material: CD8+ T cells from PBMCs. The origin of the receptors is a human donor with multiple sclerosis.

The CDR3 nucleotides read TGCGCCAGCAGCCAACTTGCAGGGGGCAAGCAGTACTTC. Translating it yields CASSQLAGGKQYF. The rearrangement uses TRBV4-1 and TRBJ2-7, with 8 bases aligning to TRBD1. CDR1 is MGHRA and CDR2 is YSYEKL in the germline V gene. V dropped 2 bases and J dropped 8; count of bases not matched to a gene: 5. This CDR3 spans 13 amino acids.

The V and J genes are TRBV14 and TRBJ1-3; tentatively, D is TRBD1 (5 bases). CDR3 length: 16 amino acids. Trimming took off 5 bases at V and 0 bases at J, with 14 bases between the two ends. Germline V CDR1 and CDR2: SGHDN, FVKESK. The CDR3 here is CASSIRDGLSGNTIYF. DNA for the CDR3: TGTGCCAGCAGCATCCGGGACGGGCTCTCTGGAAACACCATATATTTT.

The rearrangement joins TRBV12-3 or TRBV12-4 to TRBJ2-1, with 10 bases fitting TRBD2. V was pared by 4 bases and J by 2 bases, with 5 bases of the junction left unmatched. The CDR3 extends over 16 amino acids. The CDR3 loop reads CASSSSGRGTYNEQFF. CDR3 nucleotide sequence: TGTGCCAGCAGTTCTAGCGGGAGAGGGACCTACAATGAGCAGTTCTTC.

This chain uses TRBV5-8 with TRBJ1-5; weak D call: TRBD1 (5 bases). CDR1 is SGHTS, CDR2 YDEGEE, per germline. CDR3 length: 15 amino acids. Trimming pared 2 bases from V and 5 bases from J, leaving 14 bases between. The CDR3 DNA sequence: TGTGCCAGCAGCTTTGGGTCAGGGCCTTATCAGCCCCAGCATTTT. Amino acids: CASSFGSGPYQPQHF.

The V call is TRBV20-1, the J call TRBJ1-2; D remains ambiguous. Germline lookup yields CDR1 DFQATT and CDR2 SNEGSKA (reference sequence). V lost 0 bases to trimming and J lost 8 bases, with 10 bases between them. There are 12 residues in the CDR3. The CDR3 reads CSAREPFGGYTF. In DNA form, the CDR3 reads TGCAGTGCTAGAGAGCCTTTTGGGGGCTACACCTTC.

This chain joins TRBV12-3 or TRBV12-4 and TRBJ2-7, with 10 positions matching TRBD2. CDR3 length equals 17 residues. J was trimmed by 0 bases and V by 6 bases; bases with no gene match: 11. CDR3: CASSLGLAADLSYEQYF. The CDR3 DNA reads TGTGCCAGCAGCCTAGGACTAGCGGCCGACCTCTCCTACGAGCAGTACTTC.

The chain recombines TRBV28 with TRBJ2-3; D remains ambiguous. This CDR3 comprises 14 residues. Trimming took off 6 bases at V and 5 bases at J, with 15 bases between the two ends. Germline CDR1 is MDHEN and CDR2 is SYDVKM. The CDR3 loop is CASSPPGPKDTQYF. The CDR3 DNA reads TGTGCCAGCAGCCCACCCGGACCGAAAGATACGCAGTATTTT. Filled out from reference TRBV28 and TRBJ2-3, the complete variable domain reads DVKVTQSSRYLVKRTGEKVFLECVQDMDHENMFWYRQDPGLGLRLIYFSYDVKMKEKGDIPEGYSVSREKKERFSLILESASTNQTSMYLCASSPPGPKDTQYFGPGTRLTVL.

CDR3 loop: CASSVGVNTEAFF. The DNA of the CDR3 is TGTGCCAGCAGTGTGGGCGTGAACACTGAAGCTTTCTTT. The chain couples TRBV25-1 to TRBJ1-1; the D is unclear. The germline CDR1 and CDR2 sequences are MGHDK and SYGVNS. Trimming left V 4 bases short and J 0 bases short, with 6 bases between. The CDR3 length is 13 residues.

This sequence joins TRBV2 and TRBJ1-1; D not certain. This CDR3 has 15 residues. From germline, CDR1 is SNHLY and CDR2 FYNNEI. Trimming took 6 bases from V and 0 from J, leaving 14 bases between them. The CDR3, as DNA: TGTGCCAGCAGCCCCGGCATGGAGCTGAACACTGAAGCTTTCTTT. As protein: CASSPGMELNTEAFF.

V usage is TRBV24-1 and J usage is TRBJ2-2; a weak D match, TRBD1 (6 bases). Trimming took 7 bases from V and 7 from J, leaving 9 bases between them. Per the germline V gene, CDR1 is KGHDR and CDR2 is SFDVKD. This CDR3 is built from 12 residues. CDR3 sequence: CATRTGNGELFF. The CDR3 nucleotides are TGTGCCACCAGAACAGGGAACGGGGAGCTGTTTTTT.

As DNA, the CDR3 is TGTGCCAGCTCAGGGACTGAAACCTACAATGAGCAGTTCTTC. Amino acid sequence: CASSGTETYNEQFF. The V and J genes are TRBV11-1 and TRBJ2-1, with D possibly TRBD2 on 6 matching bases. The CDR3 contains 14 residues. The germline V gene encodes CDR1 SGHAT and CDR2 FQDESV (reference sequence). V shed 8 bases and J shed 2 bases, with 13 bases lying between them.

DNA of the CDR3: TGCGCCAGCAGCCAAGATCTTTTAGGGACTAGCGGGGGGAGCTACGAGCAGTACTTC. This translates into CASSQDLLGTSGGSYEQYF. The chain carries TRBV4-3 and TRBJ2-7, with 15 bases matching TRBD2. Germline V lookup: CDR1 LGHNA, CDR2 YSLEER. V was pared by 0 bases and J by 3 bases, with 9 bases of the junction left unmatched. The length of the CDR3 is 19 residues.

CDR3 sequence (DNA): TGTGCCAGCAGCTCGGATCTAACTAACTATGGCTACACCTTC. This translates into CASSSDLTNYGYTF. V usage is TRBV7-9 and J usage is TRBJ1-2; D not resolved. Germline V lookup: CDR1 SEHNR, CDR2 FQNEAQ (reference sequence). V lost 4 bases and J 0 bases, leaving 9 bases between the germline ends. The CDR3 is 14 amino acids.

The chain uses TRBV2 and TRBJ2-5; 7 bases match TRBD1. The CDR3 runs to 14 residues. V gave up 10 bases and J gave up 5 bases; unmatched junction bases: 13. Per the germline V gene, CDR1 is SNHLY and CDR2 is FYNNEI. DNA of the CDR3: TGTGCCAAGCAAAATAACAGGGGATGGGAGACCCAGTACTTC. It specifies CAKQNNRGWETQYF.